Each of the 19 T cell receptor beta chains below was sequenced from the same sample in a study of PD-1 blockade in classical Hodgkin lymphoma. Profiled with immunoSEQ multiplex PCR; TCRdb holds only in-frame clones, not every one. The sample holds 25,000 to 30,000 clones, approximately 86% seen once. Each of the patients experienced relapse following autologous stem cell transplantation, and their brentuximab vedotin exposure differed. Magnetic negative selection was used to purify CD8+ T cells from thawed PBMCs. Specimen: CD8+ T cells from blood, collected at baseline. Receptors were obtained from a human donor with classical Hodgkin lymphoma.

CDR3 protein: CASSSIGLGFPLYEQYF. In DNA form, the CDR3 reads TGTGCCAGCAGTTCTATAGGCCTAGGGTTCCCTCTTTACGAGCAGTACTTC. The chain is built from TRBV28 and TRBJ2-7; no firm D call. The CDR3 sequence is 17 residues long. V gave up 4 bases and J gave up 4 bases, with 23 bases separating them. Germline V lookup: CDR1 MDHEN, CDR2 SYDVKM. Full variable domain (remainder filled in from reference TRBV28 and TRBJ2-7): DVKVTQSSRYLVKRTGEKVFLECVQDMDHENMFWYRQDPGLGLRLIYFSYDVKMKEKGDIPEGYSVSREKKERFSLILESASTNQTSMYLCASSSIGLGFPLYEQYFGPGTRLTVT.

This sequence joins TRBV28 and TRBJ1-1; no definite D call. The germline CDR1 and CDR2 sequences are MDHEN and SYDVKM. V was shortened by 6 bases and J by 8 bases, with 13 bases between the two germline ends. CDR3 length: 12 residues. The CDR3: CASSPRRAEAFF. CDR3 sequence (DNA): TGTGCCAGCAGCCCCCGACGAGCAGAAGCTTTCTTT.

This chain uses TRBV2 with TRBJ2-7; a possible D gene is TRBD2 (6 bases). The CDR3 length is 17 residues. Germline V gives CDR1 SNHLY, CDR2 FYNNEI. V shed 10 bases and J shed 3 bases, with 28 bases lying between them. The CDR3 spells CAILSPPTAGRLYEQYF. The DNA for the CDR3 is TGTGCCATCCTGAGTCCCCCAACAGCGGGCCGTCTCTACGAGCAGTACTTC.

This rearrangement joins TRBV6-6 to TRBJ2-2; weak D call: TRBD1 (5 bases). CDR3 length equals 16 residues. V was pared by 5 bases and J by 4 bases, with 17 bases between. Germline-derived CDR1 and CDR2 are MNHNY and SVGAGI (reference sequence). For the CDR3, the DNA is TGTGCCAGCAGTCACCAGGGCGTCCCTGTCACCGGGGAGCTGTTTTTT. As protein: CASSHQGVPVTGELFF.

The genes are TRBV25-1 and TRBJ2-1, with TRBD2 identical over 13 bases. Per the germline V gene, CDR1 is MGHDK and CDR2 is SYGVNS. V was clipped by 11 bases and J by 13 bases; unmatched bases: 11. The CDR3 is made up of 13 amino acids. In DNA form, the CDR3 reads TGTGCCTCCTCGCTTACTAGCGGGAGGGAACAGTTCTTC. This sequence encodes CASSLTSGREQFF. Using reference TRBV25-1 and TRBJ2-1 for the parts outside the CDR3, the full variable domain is EADIYQTPRYLVIGTGKKITLECSQTMGHDKMYWYQQDPGMELHLIHYSYGVNSTEKGDLSSESTVSRIRTEHFPLTLESARPSHTSQYLCASSLTSGREQFFGPGTRLTVL.

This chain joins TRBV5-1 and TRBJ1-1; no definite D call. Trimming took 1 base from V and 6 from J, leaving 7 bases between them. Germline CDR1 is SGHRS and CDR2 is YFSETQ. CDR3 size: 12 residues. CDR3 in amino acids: CASSLSGAEAFF. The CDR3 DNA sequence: TGCGCCAGCAGCTTGTCCGGAGCTGAAGCTTTCTTT. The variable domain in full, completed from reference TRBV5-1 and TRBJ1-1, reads KAGVTQTPRYLIKTRGQQVTLSCSPISGHRSVSWYQQTPGQGLQFLFEYFSETQRNKGNFPGRFSGRQFSNSRSEMNVSTLELGDSALYLCASSLSGAEAFFGQGTRLTVV.

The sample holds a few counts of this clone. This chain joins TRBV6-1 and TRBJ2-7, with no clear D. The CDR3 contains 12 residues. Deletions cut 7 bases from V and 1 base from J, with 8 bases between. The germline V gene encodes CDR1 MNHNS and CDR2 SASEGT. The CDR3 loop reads CASNGDSYEQYF. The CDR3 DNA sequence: TGTGCCAGCAATGGGGATTCCTACGAGCAGTACTTC.

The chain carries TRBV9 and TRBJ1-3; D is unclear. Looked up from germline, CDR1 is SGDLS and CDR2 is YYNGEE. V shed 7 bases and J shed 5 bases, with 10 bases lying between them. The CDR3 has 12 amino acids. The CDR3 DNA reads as TGTGCCAGCGGAGCTCTGAGAAACACCATATATTTT. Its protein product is CASGALRNTIYF.

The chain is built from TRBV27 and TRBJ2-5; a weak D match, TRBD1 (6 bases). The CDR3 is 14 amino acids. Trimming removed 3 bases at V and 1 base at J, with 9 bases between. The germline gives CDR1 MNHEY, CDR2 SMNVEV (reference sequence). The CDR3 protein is CASSLTGLQETQYF. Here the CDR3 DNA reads TGTGCCAGCAGTTTGACAGGACTCCAAGAGACCCAGTACTTC.

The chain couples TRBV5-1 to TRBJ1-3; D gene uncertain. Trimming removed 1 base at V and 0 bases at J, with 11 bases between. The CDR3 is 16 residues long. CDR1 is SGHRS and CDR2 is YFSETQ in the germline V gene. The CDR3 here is CASSLYGRSSGNTIYF. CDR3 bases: TGCGCCAGCAGCTTGTACGGACGGAGCTCTGGAAACACCATATATTTT.

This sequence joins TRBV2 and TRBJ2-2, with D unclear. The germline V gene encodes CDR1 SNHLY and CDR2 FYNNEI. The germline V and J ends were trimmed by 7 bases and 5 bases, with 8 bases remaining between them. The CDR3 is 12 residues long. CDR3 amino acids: CASTYGTGELFF. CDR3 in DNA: TGTGCCAGCACATATGGAACCGGGGAGCTGTTTTTT.

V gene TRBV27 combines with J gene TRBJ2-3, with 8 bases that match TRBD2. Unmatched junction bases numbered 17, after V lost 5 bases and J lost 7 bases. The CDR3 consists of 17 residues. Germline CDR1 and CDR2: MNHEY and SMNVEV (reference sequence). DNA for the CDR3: TGTGCCAGCAGTAGGGGATCCGGGGGGGCTGGGAGGCATACGCAGTATTTT. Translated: CASSRGSGGAGRHTQYF.

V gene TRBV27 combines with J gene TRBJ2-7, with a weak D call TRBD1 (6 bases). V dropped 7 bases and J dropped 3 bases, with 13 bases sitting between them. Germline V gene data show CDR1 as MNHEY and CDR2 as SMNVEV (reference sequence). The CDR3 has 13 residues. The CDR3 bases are TGTGCCAGCACCACGGACAGCAACTACGAGCAGTACTTC. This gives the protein CASTTDSNYEQYF.

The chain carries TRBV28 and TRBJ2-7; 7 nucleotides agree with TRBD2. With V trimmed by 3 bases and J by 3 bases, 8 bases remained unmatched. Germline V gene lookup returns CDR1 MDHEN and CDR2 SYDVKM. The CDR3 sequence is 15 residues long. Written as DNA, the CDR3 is TGTGCCAGCAGTTTTTCGGGGGAGGGGAACTACGAGCAGTACTTC. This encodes CASSFSGEGNYEQYF.

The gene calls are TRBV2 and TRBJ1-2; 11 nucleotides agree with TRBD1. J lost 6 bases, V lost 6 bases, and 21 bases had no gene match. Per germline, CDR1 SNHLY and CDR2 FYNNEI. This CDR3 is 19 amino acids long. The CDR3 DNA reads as TGTGCCAGCAGCGCTTTAAAAGGGGCCGGGACAGGGGGGTTTCATGGCTACACCTTC. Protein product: CASSALKGAGTGGFHGYTF. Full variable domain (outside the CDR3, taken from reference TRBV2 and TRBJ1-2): EPEVTQTPSHQVTQMGQEVILRCVPISNHLYFYWYRQILGQKVEFLVSFYNNEISEKSEIFDDQFSVERPDGSNFTLKIRSTKLEDSAMYFCASSALKGAGTGGFHGYTFGSGTRLTVV.

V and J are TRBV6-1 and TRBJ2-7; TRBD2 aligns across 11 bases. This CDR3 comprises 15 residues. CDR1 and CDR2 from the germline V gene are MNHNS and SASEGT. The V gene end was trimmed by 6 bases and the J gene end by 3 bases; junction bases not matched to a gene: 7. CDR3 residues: CASSSIAGGIYEQYF. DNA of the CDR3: TGTGCCAGCAGCTCTATAGCGGGAGGGATCTACGAGCAGTACTTC.

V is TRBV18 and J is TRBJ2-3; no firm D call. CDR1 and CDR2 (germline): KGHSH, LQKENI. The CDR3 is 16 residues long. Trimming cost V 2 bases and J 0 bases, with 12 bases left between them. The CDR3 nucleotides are TGTGCCAGCTCACCAGCAGGAAGGGCTAGCACAGATACGCAGTATTTT. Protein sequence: CASSPAGRASTDTQYF.

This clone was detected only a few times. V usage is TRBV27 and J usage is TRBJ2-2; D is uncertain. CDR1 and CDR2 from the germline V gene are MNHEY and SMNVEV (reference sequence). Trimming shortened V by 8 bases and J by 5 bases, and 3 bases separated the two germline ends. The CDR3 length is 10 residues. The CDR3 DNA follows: TGTGCCAGCGGGACCGGGGAGCTGTTTTTT. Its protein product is CASGTGELFF.

This chain's CDR3 is CASIDVAGTAYNEQFF. CDR3 DNA sequence: TGCGCCAGCATCGATGTAGCGGGGACGGCCTACAATGAGCAGTTCTTC. The chain couples TRBV10-1 to TRBJ2-1, with TRBD2 identical over 8 bases. CDR1 is WNHNN, CDR2 SYGVQD, per germline (reference sequence). This CDR3 has 16 amino acids. After removal of 7 bases from V and 2 bases from J, the junction contained 10 bases not matched to a gene.